This is a list of T cell receptor beta chains from one sample in a study of blood T cell repertoires in COVID-19. The data were produced by immunoSEQ multiplex PCR, yet TCRdb's version contains in-frame clones alone and is incomplete. The table has about 290,000 clones, roughly 91% seen once. Sequencing was carried out using peripheral blood. The receptors come from a woman in her 30s with COVID-19, enrolled during active disease. Each CDR3 is given with its conserved first and last residue. Each record gives: V gene, clone size, D gene, CDR3 length, J gene, CDR3 DNA, CDR3 protein. The D gene is left open where the match is weak. Size values are once, few and many counts, or a class for expanded clones, and some rows have none.

V: TRBV7-9; size: NA; D: NA; length: 14; J: TRBJ2-7; DNA: TGTGCCAGCAGCCAGACAGGTCACCCCTACGAGCAGTACTTC; CDR3: CASSQTGHPYEQYF
V: TRBV9; size: NA; D: TRBD1; length: 16; J: TRBJ1-2; DNA: TGTGCCAGCAGCGACCCGAGCAGGGGGCGTCACTATGGCTACACCTTC; CDR3: CASSDPSRGRHYGYTF
V: TRBV6-5; size: NA; D: NA; length: 14; J: TRBJ1-1; DNA: TGTGCCAGCAGAACACAGGGTACGTACACTGAAGCTTTCTTT; CDR3: CASRTQGTYTEAFF
V: TRBV19; size: NA; D: TRBD1; length: 16; J: TRBJ1-1; DNA: TGTGCCAGTAGTCATGGACAGGGGATTTGGTACACTGAAGCTTTCTTT; CDR3: CASSHGQGIWYTEAFF
V: TRBV15; size: NA; D: NA; length: 16; J: TRBJ1-2; DNA: TGTGCCACCAGCAGAGATAGAACAGCGGTTAACTATGGCTACACCTTC; CDR3: CATSRDRTAVNYGYTF
V: TRBV2; size: NA; D: TRBD1; length: 12; J: TRBJ1-1; DNA: TGTGCCAGCCACCGACAGGGGCCTGAAGCTTTCTTT; CDR3: CASHRQGPEAFF
V: TRBV27; size: NA; D: NA; length: 16; J: TRBJ2-3; DNA: TGTGCCAGCAGTTTATTGGCAGGGACTGGCACAGATACGCAGTATTTT; CDR3: CASSLLAGTGTDTQYF
V: TRBV11-3; size: NA; D: TRBD1; length: 15; J: TRBJ2-2; DNA: TGTGCCAGCAGCCCACGGGACAGGGGTAACGGGGAGCTGTTTTTT; CDR3: CASSPRDRGNGELFF
V: TRBV6-6; size: NA; D: NA; length: 13; J: TRBJ2-3; DNA: TGTGCCAGCAGTTACTTGGGAGGTCATACGCAGTATTTT; CDR3: CASSYLGGHTQYF
V: TRBV3-1/TRBV3-2; size: NA; D: TRBD2; length: 13; J: TRBJ2-3; DNA: TGTGCCAGCCGCGGGGGGGGCACAGATACGCAGTATTTT; CDR3: CASRGGGTDTQYF
V: TRBV28; size: NA; D: NA; length: 15; J: TRBJ2-7; DNA: TGTGCCAGCAGCCCCCCTTTGGCGACCGCGCTGAACAGACACTTC; CDR3: CASSPPLATALNRHF
V: TRBV9; size: once; D: TRBD1; length: 15; J: TRBJ1-2; DNA: TGTGCCAGCAGCGCCGACAGGGGGATTAACTATGGCTACACCTTC; CDR3: CASSADRGINYGYTF
V: TRBV5-4; size: NA; D: NA; length: 13; J: TRBJ2-1; DNA: TGTGCCAGCAGCTACGACAGCGACAATGAGCAGTTCTTC; CDR3: CASSYDSDNEQFF
V: TRBV30; size: NA; D: TRBD2; length: 17; J: TRBJ2-3; DNA: TGTGCCTGGAGTGTTGGGACGACTAGCGGGGGGGCAGATACGCAGTATTTT; CDR3: CAWSVGTTSGGADTQYF
V: TRBV5-1; size: NA; D: TRBD2; length: 17; J: TRBJ2-2; DNA: TGCGCCAGCAGCACAGGTACACTAGCGGGGAACACCGGGGAGCTGTTTTTT; CDR3: CASSTGTLAGNTGELFF
V: TRBV19; size: NA; D: NA; length: 15; J: TRBJ1-5; DNA: TGTGCCAGTAGTCTGGGGGGGCTAGGAAATCAGCCCCAGCATTTT; CDR3: CASSLGGLGNQPQHF
V: TRBV5-1; size: NA; D: NA; length: 14; J: TRBJ2-7; DNA: TGCGCCAGCAGCTTGTTGTCAGGCCCCTACGAGCAGTACTTC; CDR3: CASSLLSGPYEQYF
V: TRBV18; size: NA; D: NA; length: 16; J: TRBJ1-5; DNA: TGTGCCAGCTCACCACGAGGTGGGGGCGTTGATCAGCCCCAGCATTTT; CDR3: CASSPRGGGVDQPQHF
V: TRBV20-1; size: NA; D: NA; length: 16; J: TRBJ2-7; DNA: TGCAGTGCTAGTCTCTGGGTAGGGGGTCTGGGATACGAGCAGTACTTC; CDR3: CSASLWVGGLGYEQYF
V: TRBV23-1; size: NA; D: NA; length: 19; J: TRBJ1-5; DNA: TGCGCCAGCAGTCAATACTTTACAGGGAGCGCGGGTAACAATCAGCCCCAGCATTTT; CDR3: CASSQYFTGSAGNNQPQHF
V: TRBV2; size: NA; D: NA; length: 14; J: TRBJ2-7; DNA: TGTGCCAGCAGTGAGGTGGGCCAGCCCTACGAGCAGTACTTC; CDR3: CASSEVGQPYEQYF
V: TRBV10-1; size: NA; D: TRBD1; length: 13; J: TRBJ1-1; DNA: TGCGCCAGCAGTGCCGGACAGGGGGGTCGGGCTTTCTTT; CDR3: CASSAGQGGRAFF
V: TRBV19; size: NA; D: NA; length: 15; J: TRBJ1-6; DNA: TGTGCCAGTAGTATCTGGGGGCTGATCGATTCACCCCTCCACTTT; CDR3: CASSIWGLIDSPLHF
V: TRBV6-1; size: NA; D: NA; length: 12; J: TRBJ2-5; DNA: TGTGCCAGCAGTGACAGGCAAGAGACCCAGTACTTC; CDR3: CASSDRQETQYF
V: TRBV18; size: NA; D: TRBD1; length: 14; J: TRBJ2-5; DNA: TGTGCCAGCTCACCGACAGGGGGCATAGAGACCCAGTACTTC; CDR3: CASSPTGGIETQYF
V: TRBV5-5; size: NA; D: NA; length: 15; J: TRBJ1-5; DNA: TGTGCCAGCAGCCCGGATGACTGGTTGGTGTCGCCCCAGCATTTT; CDR3: CASSPDDWLVSPQHF
V: TRBV30; size: NA; D: NA; length: 10; J: TRBJ1-2; DNA: TGTGCCTGCGACAGCTATGGCTACACCTTC; CDR3: CACDSYGYTF
V: TRBV6-6; size: NA; D: NA; length: 13; J: TRBJ2-2; DNA: TGTGCCAGCATCGGGGGGAACACCGGGGAGCTGTTTTTT; CDR3: CASIGGNTGELFF
V: TRBV28; size: NA; D: NA; length: 13; J: TRBJ2-7; DNA: TGTGCCAGCAGTATCCTACAGGGTAACGAGCAGTACTTC; CDR3: CASSILQGNEQYF
V: TRBV29-1; size: few; D: TRBD1; length: 15; J: TRBJ2-7; DNA: TGCAGCGTTGAAGGAGGGACAGGAGGGTCCTACGAGCAGTACTTC; CDR3: CSVEGGTGGSYEQYF
V: TRBV4-1; size: NA; D: NA; length: 15; J: TRBJ2-1; DNA: TGCGCCAGCTCGGACCGAGGGTCCCCCTACAATGAGCAGTTCTTC; CDR3: CASSDRGSPYNEQFF
V: TRBV29-1; size: NA; D: NA; length: 14; J: TRBJ2-7; DNA: TGCAGCGTTGAAGATCCGGGCAGGGGCTACGAGCAGTACTTC; CDR3: CSVEDPGRGYEQYF
V: TRBV6-5; size: NA; D: TRBD2; length: 15; J: TRBJ2-5; DNA: TGTGCCAGCAGAATAGCGGGGGCCCCCGAAGAGACCCAGTACTTC; CDR3: CASRIAGAPEETQYF
V: TRBV4-1; size: NA; D: NA; length: 14; J: TRBJ2-3; DNA: TGCGCCAGCACGGTGGGCCTTATCACAGATACGCAGTATTTT; CDR3: CASTVGLITDTQYF
V: TRBV6-5; size: NA; D: TRBD2; length: 14; J: TRBJ2-5; DNA: TGTGCCAGCAGACCACTAGCGTACCAAGAGACCCAGTACTTC; CDR3: CASRPLAYQETQYF
V: TRBV27; size: NA; D: TRBD2; length: 15; J: TRBJ2-7; DNA: TGTGCCAGCAGCAACCGACTAGCGCTCTCCTACGAGCAGTACTTC; CDR3: CASSNRLALSYEQYF
V: TRBV24-1; size: NA; D: NA; length: 14; J: TRBJ1-1; DNA: TGTGCCACCAGTGAATACGGGACAATCACTGAAGCTTTCTTT; CDR3: CATSEYGTITEAFF
V: TRBV7-9; size: NA; D: NA; length: 15; J: TRBJ1-2; DNA: TGTGCCAGCAGCTTACTCATGGGGGGGTCCTATGGCTACACCTTC; CDR3: CASSLLMGGSYGYTF
V: TRBV6-6; size: NA; D: NA; length: 13; J: TRBJ2-1; DNA: TGTGCCAGCAGTTACTATCGCTACAATGAGCAGTTCTTC; CDR3: CASSYYRYNEQFF
V: TRBV5-1; size: NA; D: TRBD1; length: 14; J: TRBJ1-2; DNA: TGCGCCAGCAGCTGGGACGGGACAGTGGGTGGCTACACCTTC; CDR3: CASSWDGTVGGYTF
V: TRBV6-2/TRBV6-3; size: NA; D: NA; length: 16; J: TRBJ2-3; DNA: TGTGCCAGCAGTTACTCCTCGGTAGTCTCCGCAGATACGCAGTATTTT; CDR3: CASSYSSVVSADTQYF
V: TRBV5-1; size: once; D: TRBD1; length: 16; J: TRBJ2-7; DNA: TGCGCCAGCAGCTCTACTTCCGGGACAGGCTCCTACGAGCAGTACTTC; CDR3: CASSSTSGTGSYEQYF
V: TRBV18; size: NA; D: TRBD1; length: 16; J: TRBJ2-7; DNA: TGTGCCAGCTCACGTTCGGACAGGACCACCCCCTACGAGCAGTACTTC; CDR3: CASSRSDRTTPYEQYF
V: TRBV2; size: NA; D: NA; length: 11; J: TRBJ2-1; DNA: TGTGCCAGCATGTACGCGAATGAGCAGTTCTTC; CDR3: CASMYANEQFF
V: TRBV7-2; size: NA; D: NA; length: 12; J: TRBJ1-3; DNA: TGTGCCAGCAGCTTACAAGGAAACACCATATATTTT; CDR3: CASSLQGNTIYF
V: TRBV27; size: NA; D: NA; length: 14; J: TRBJ2-7; DNA: TGTGCCAGCAGTTTCCCGGACAGCTCCTACGAGCAGTACTTC; CDR3: CASSFPDSSYEQYF
V: TRBV19; size: NA; D: NA; length: 14; J: TRBJ1-4; DNA: TGTGCCAGTAGTCCCAGAAGGGGGAATGAAAAACTGTTTTTT; CDR3: CASSPRRGNEKLFF
V: TRBV2; size: NA; D: NA; length: 14; J: TRBJ1-2; DNA: TGTGCCAGCAGTGAAGCGCAGGGGCGCTATGGCTACACCTTC; CDR3: CASSEAQGRYGYTF
V: TRBV15; size: NA; D: NA; length: 14; J: TRBJ2-5; DNA: TGTGCCACCAGCAGAGATAGGGGCGGAGAGACCCAGTACTTC; CDR3: CATSRDRGGETQYF
V: TRBV18; size: NA; D: TRBD1; length: 13; J: TRBJ1-1; DNA: TGTGCCAGCACGGGACAGAAGAACACTGAAGCTTTCTTT; CDR3: CASTGQKNTEAFF
V: TRBV3-1/TRBV3-2; size: few; D: NA; length: 12; J: TRBJ1-1; DNA: TGTGCCAGCAGCCAAGCAGGTGGTGAAGCTTTCTTT; CDR3: CASSQAGGEAFF
V: TRBV19; size: NA; D: NA; length: 13; J: TRBJ1-1; DNA: TGTGCCAGTAGTATGGCCAGGGGTTCCGCGGCTTTCTTT; CDR3: CASSMARGSAAFF
V: TRBV6-6; size: NA; D: NA; length: 14; J: TRBJ1-2; DNA: TGTGCCAGCAGTTACTCAGGGAGAACCTCCGGCTACACCTTC; CDR3: CASSYSGRTSGYTF